This T cell receptor (beta chain) was sequenced in a study of blood T cell repertoires in COVID-19. The overall study: In each case, the material was cDNA or gDNA derived from T cells, B-cell-depleted T cells, or PBMCs.

Germline V lookup: CDR1 SGHRS, CDR2 YFSETQ. J was trimmed by 7 bases and V by 4 bases; bases with no gene match: 8. The CDR3 runs to 15 residues. Source study methods: Amplification from reference gene primers served as the basis for estimated nucleated cell counts. Sequenced by immunoSEQ multiplex PCR; TCRdb stores in-frame clones only, minus some. V and J calls and clone size come straight from that table; D and trimming were deduced from the DNA. Of 200,000 or so clones listed, approximately 90% were seen once; the top ten hold 2% to 2.5%. This chain uses TRBV5-1 with TRBJ2-1, with 10 positions matching TRBD1. The specimen was peripheral blood. The TCR comes from a man in his 70s with active or convalescent COVID-19. The CDR3 spells CASSLPGTGVNEQFF. In nucleotides, the CDR3 is TGCGCCAGCAGCCTACCGGGGACAGGGGTGAATGAGCAGTTCTTC.